Listed here are 14 T cell receptor beta chains from one sample, sequenced in a study of T cells in women clearing cervical HPV infection. Assay: immunoSEQ multiplex PCR; the TCRdb copy retains only in-frame clones and omits some. Its table lists around 39,000 clones. Material for sequencing was blood buffy coat. These receptors were taken from a woman aged 18 to 69 with a cervical HPV16 infection that either progressed to CIN3+ or cleared (not recorded which).

As concerns this clone: The sequenced fragment ends 3 residues before the CDR3 boundary, so the rest is inferred from the germline J gene. This sequence joins TRBV2 and TRBJ1-1, with D hard to call. The CDR3 is 10 residues long. The germline gives CDR1 SNHLY, CDR2 FYNNEI. The sequenced CDR3 bases are TGTGCCAGCAGTGGGCGGGTA. This translates into CASSGRV. The complete CDR3 protein is CASSGRVAFF.

The CDR3: CAWSGGGQGTPDYNSPLHF. The CDR3 DNA, read in part, is TGTGCCTGGAGTGGAGGGGGCCAGGGGACGCCCGACTATAATTCACCC. This chain connects TRBV30 to TRBJ1-6, with 7 bases aligning to TRBD1. The read ends 3 residues shy of where the CDR3 ends; the end is completed using the germline J gene. CDR3 size: 19 residues. In germline, CDR1 is GTSNPN, CDR2 SVGIG (reference sequence). V lost 1 base and J lost 3; bases outside the gene matches: 15.

Incomplete CDR3 DNA: TGTGCCTGCGACCTTGGACTAGCGGGAGTCCTGGATACG. Translated, it gives CACDLGLAGVLDT. The CDR3 as a whole reads CACDLGLAGVLDTQYF. The chain uses TRBV30 and TRBJ2-3; 13 positions agree with TRBD2. The read halts 3 residues ahead of the CDR3 end, with the missing end drawn from the germline J gene. CDR1 GTSNPN and CDR2 SVGIG come from the germline V gene (reference sequence). The V and J ends lost 6 bases and 6 bases, in that order; junction bases with no gene match: 12. The CDR3 covers 16 residues.

About this clone itself: The read finishes 3 residues shy of the CDR3 end, and the germline J gene is used to complete it. The rearrangement uses TRBV4-2 and TRBJ2-1; possible D gene TRBD1, 6 bases. Germline lookup yields CDR1 LGHNA and CDR2 YNFKEQ. V lost 0 bases, J lost 0 bases, and 9 bases lay in between. This CDR3 comprises 16 residues. The CDR3 sequence is CASSQEWDTSYNEQFF. Partial CDR3 DNA: TGTGCCAGCAGCCAAGAGTGGGACACCTCCTACAATGAG.

About this clone itself: The read ends 3 residues before the CDR3 terminus; that terminus is restored from the germline J gene. This chain uses TRBV19 with TRBJ2-1, with 8 bases matching TRBD1. Germline loops: CDR1 LNHDA, CDR2 SQIVND (reference sequence). The J segment lost 6 bases and the V segment lost 6 bases, leaving 10 bases of the junction unmatched. The CDR3 is made up of 15 amino acids. Here the CDR3 reads CASSRQGRLSNEQFF. The CDR3 DNA, read in part, is TGTGCCAGTAGCCGACAGGGGAGGTTGTCCAATGAG. Together with reference TRBV19 and TRBJ2-1, the CDR3 gives the full variable domain: DGGITQSPKYLFRKEGQNVTLSCEQNLNHDAMYWYRQDPGQGLRLIYYSQIVNDFQKGDIAEGYSVSREKKESFPLTVTSAQKNPTAFYLCASSRQGRLSNEQFFGPGTRLTVL.

Points on this clone: Read data end 3 residues before the CDR3 end; the end is taken from the germline J gene. V and J are TRBV30 and TRBJ2-4, with D possibly being TRBD2 (5 bases). Germline-derived CDR1 and CDR2 are GTSNPN and SVGIG (reference sequence). This CDR3 has 15 amino acids. This CDR3 is CAWSVRPGVNYGQYF. CDR3 bases read: TGTGCCTGGAGTGTACGGCCCGGGGTTAACTATGGT.

Remarks on this clone: The missing CDR3 end, 3 residues past where the read stops, is filled in from the germline J gene. V usage is TRBV30 and J usage is TRBJ1-1, with a possible D match to TRBD1 (5 bases). CDR3 size: 15 residues. Germline lookup yields CDR1 GTSNPN and CDR2 SVGIG (reference sequence). V gave up 3 bases and J gave up 3 bases, with 17 bases separating them. CDR3 loop: CAWSQRPGHHTEAFF. The part of the CDR3 DNA that was read is TGTGCCTGGAGCCAACGACCAGGACACCACACTGAA.

About this clone: The CDR3 end lies 3 residues beyond the end of the read and is filled in from the germline J gene. V gene TRBV4-1 combines with J gene TRBJ2-3; TRBD2 agrees at 9 bases. This CDR3 region has 17 residues. V was pared by 0 bases and J by 4 bases, with 8 bases of the junction left unmatched. Germline V gene lookup returns CDR1 MGHRA and CDR2 YSYEKL. The DNA read from the CDR3 is TGCGCCAGCAGCCAAGAGCTAGCGGGAAGGTGGGCAGATACG. It translates to CASSQELAGRWADT. The full CDR3 is CASSQELAGRWADTQYF.

Worth noting for this clone: The read comes to an end 3 residues before the CDR3 does, leaving the germline J gene to fill in the end. The chain combines TRBV7-3 with TRBJ1-2, with TRBD1 matching over 8 bases. Germline-derived CDR1 and CDR2 are SGHTA and FQGTGA. V gave up 2 bases and J gave up 3 bases; unmatched junction bases: 8. This CDR3 comprises 16 residues. The part of the CDR3 DNA that was read is TGTGCCAGCAGCTTACAGCCAGGGGGCGGCGACTATGGC. Protein sequence: CASSLQPGGGDYG. The complete CDR3 reads CASSLQPGGGDYGYTF.

On this clone: The CDR3 end is not reached by the read, which stops 3 residues before it; the germline J gene fills it in. The chain joins TRBV7-3 to TRBJ2-3, with 8 bases identical to TRBD2. This CDR3 comprises 14 residues. Germline V gene lookup returns CDR1 SGHTA and CDR2 FQGTGA. After removal of 5 bases from V and 4 bases from J, the junction contained 5 bases not matched to a gene. The sequenced CDR3 bases are TGTGCCAGCAGCCCATCGGGAGGGGCAGATACG. Translating it yields CASSPSGGADT. The full CDR3 reads CASSPSGGADTQYF.

Comments on this clone: With the read ending 3 residues before the CDR3 end, the germline J gene is used to fill in that end. The V and J genes are TRBV11-1 and TRBJ2-6, with 7 bases matching TRBD2. The CDR3 contains 15 residues. With V trimmed by 4 bases and J by 11 bases, 11 bases remained unmatched. CDR1 and CDR2 (germline): SGHAT, FQDESV (reference sequence). CDR3 sequence reads: CASSSYSLAGDVLTF. The covered CDR3 bases are TGTGCCAGCAGCTCATACTCCCTGGCGGGGGACGTC.

On this clone: The read finishes 3 residues shy of the CDR3 end, and the germline J gene is used to complete it. The chain links TRBV28 to TRBJ2-3, with D possibly matching TRBD1 (5 bases). The CDR3 sequence is 15 residues long. V was trimmed by 4 bases and J by 0 bases, leaving 11 bases between them. CDR1 and CDR2 (germline): MDHEN, SYDVKM. The covered CDR3 bases are TGTGCCAGCAGTTCCTCGGACACAAGCACAGATACG. Its translation: CASSSSDTSTDT. The entire CDR3 is CASSSSDTSTDTQYF. The variable domain in full, with the rest retrieved from reference TRBV28 and TRBJ2-3, is DVKVTQSSRYLVKRTGEKVFLECVQDMDHENMFWYRQDPGLGLRLIYFSYDVKMKEKGDIPEGYSVSREKKERFSLILESASTNQTSMYLCASSSSDTSTDTQYFGPGTRLTVL.

A note on this clone: The read halts 3 residues ahead of the CDR3 end, with the missing end drawn from the germline J gene. This chain joins TRBV4-1 and TRBJ2-5; D gene uncertain. Germline CDR1 is MGHRA and CDR2 is YSYEKL. There are 12 residues in the CDR3. V was trimmed by 2 bases and J by 5 bases, leaving 6 bases between them. CDR3 residues: CASSQPMETQYF. The covered CDR3 bases are TGCGCCAGCAGCCAACCCATGGAGACC.

As regards this clone: Sequencing ends 3 residues short of the CDR3 end; the germline J gene provides the rest. The rearrangement uses TRBV19 and TRBJ2-3; 7 bases map to TRBD1. The CDR3 length is 14 residues. Germline values: CDR1 LNHDA, CDR2 SQIVND (reference sequence). CDR3 DNA (partial): TGTGCCAGTAGTATGGGACAGACTCAAGAGACG. Translating it yields CASSMGQTQET. The full CDR3 protein is CASSMGQTQETQYF.